This T cell receptor beta chain is from a study of blood T cell repertoires in COVID-19. Source study methods: Reference gene primers were amplified, and this amplification served to estimate nucleated cell counts. Using immunoSEQ multiplex PCR, the repertoire was profiled, and TCRdb retains in-frame clones only, with some absent. That table furnishes V, J and clone size, whereas the DNA furnished D and trimming. The data show about 82,000 clones, 75% to 90% seen once. V shed 5 bases and J shed 9 bases, with 15 bases lying between them. Germline CDR1 SEHNR, CDR2 FQNEAQ (reference sequence). The CDR3 loop spans 13 amino acids.

What was sequenced was peripheral blood. J is TRBJ2-3 and V is TRBV7-9; a possible D gene is TRBD2 (5 bases). This TCR was recovered from a middle-aged woman with active or convalescent COVID-19. The CDR3 region has the DNA TGTGCCAGCAGCCCACGGCTTGGCGGGACGCAGTATTTT. It encodes CASSPRLGGTQYF.